The sequence of this T cell receptor beta chain was determined in a study of blood T cell repertoires in COVID-19. Whole-study context: The United States, Italy and Spain supplied acute and convalescent COVID-19 samples.

Symptom resolution, clearance, or two negative PCRs marked donors in Cohort 3 as recovered. The ends lost 5 bases at V and 15 bases at J; junction bases unmatched: 6. Germline loops: CDR1 SNHLY, CDR2 FYNNEI. The CDR3 consists of 11 residues. Original processing methods: Quantification of nucleated cells was approximated via reference gene primer amplification. Libraries were prepared by immunoSEQ multiplex PCR; TCRdb keeps only in-frame clonotypes and omits some of them. V, J and clone size reflect that table, while D and trimming were determined from the DNA. The sample yields a few hundred thousand clones, about 90% seen once.

The receptor comes from a woman under 40 who had recovered from COVID-19. The V call is TRBV2, the J call TRBJ1-4, with 7 bases fitting TRBD1. Sequenced input: PBMCs or T cells enriched from blood (not recorded which). This chain's CDR3 is CASSNRGTVFF. As DNA, the CDR3 is TGTGCCAGCAGTAACAGGGGAACGGTGTTTTTT.